This T cell receptor (beta chain) was recovered during a study of CD8 T cells in ankylosing spondylitis. Study-level points and caveats: A motif in TCR beta, a set of seven to nine highly homologous variants, appeared characteristic of ankylosing spondylitis blood. Disease-linked clones reportedly concentrated significantly in matched ankylosing spondylitis synovial fluid. Some motif variants were previously reported in reactive arthritis synovial fluid and blood.

As the method for making TCR beta libraries, quantitative 5'-RACE with molecular barcodes was used. TCRdb used MiXCR to reprocess the 5' RACE reads, holding one entry per CDR3 protein. The sample lists roughly 190,000 distinct CDR3 sequences; more than 10% were seen once. The CDR3 covers 13 residues. V shed 1 base and J shed 1 base, with 5 bases lying between them. On this clonotype itself: The antigen remains unidentified.

The chain couples TRBV12-3 or TRBV12-4 to TRBJ2-7; the D is unclear. What was sequenced was blood, either unsorted or a sorted T cell fraction (not recorded which). This TCR came from a male donor with ankylosing spondylitis or in good health (not recorded which). CDR3 sequence reads: CASSLVQSYEQYF. DNA of the CDR3: TGTGCCAGCAGTTTAGTGCAATCCTACGAGCAGTACTTC.